This entry lists 27 T cell receptor beta chains sequenced from one sample in a study of cytomegalovirus exposure and HLA in healthy donors. PCR was performed using 60 Vbeta and 13 Jbeta primers. Produced via immunoSEQ multiplex PCR; TCRdb's table is partial and in-frame only. The table has some 91,000 clones, around nine tenths seen once. The sequenced sample was PBMCs. These receptors originate from a man under 40 in good health and CMV-seropositive.

The gene calls are TRBV28 and TRBJ2-5; 13 nucleotides line up with TRBD2. Gene TRBJ2-7 matches the end of the DNA better, so the J call may be wrong. The germline gives CDR1 MDHEN, CDR2 SYDVKM. CDR3 length equals 16 residues. CDR3: CASSQLAGGSLYEQYF. The CDR3, as DNA: TGTGCCAGCAGCCAACTAGCGGGAGGGTCTCTTTACGAGCAGTACTTC.

The V call is TRBV6-1, the J call TRBJ1-2; no reliable D call. The germline CDR1 and CDR2 sequences are MNHNS and SASEGT. The CDR3 runs to 15 residues. Trimming cost V 4 bases and J 2 bases, with 14 bases left between them. The CDR3 protein is CASSGSTRVNYGYTF. CDR3 nucleotide sequence: TGTGCCAGCAGTGGATCCACGAGGGTCAACTATGGCTACACCTTC.

The CDR3 region is CASSLLGASGNTIYF. The DNA for the CDR3 is TGTGCCAGCAGTTTATTGGGGGCCTCTGGAAACACCATATATTTT. The chain is built from TRBV27 and TRBJ1-3; tentative D call: TRBD1 (6 bases). The germline V gene has CDR1 MNHEY and CDR2 SMNVEV (reference sequence). There are 15 residues in the CDR3. V shed 1 base and J shed 0 bases, with 7 bases lying between them.

This clone has only one observation. The chain joins TRBV28 to TRBJ2-7, with unresolved D. The length of the CDR3 is 13 residues. V dropped 6 bases and J dropped 0 bases, with 9 bases sitting between them. Germline V gene sequence: CDR1 MDHEN, CDR2 SYDVKM. The CDR3 sequence: CASRASYSYEQYF. The CDR3 DNA is TGTGCCAGCAGAGCCTCCTACTCCTACGAGCAGTACTTC.

The chain has TRBV7-2 and TRBJ2-4; 10 bases are a match to TRBD2. The CDR3 length is 15 residues. Germline CDR1 SGHTA, CDR2 FQGNSA. The V segment lost 5 bases and the J segment 6 bases; nucleotides outside the gene matches: 7. The chain's CDR3 is CASSTTLAGVNIQYF. The CDR3 nucleotides read TGTGCCAGCAGCACCACCCTAGCGGGAGTAAACATTCAGTACTTC.

The V and J genes are TRBV5-6 and TRBJ1-2, with D hard to call. Germline V gene data show CDR1 as SGHDT and CDR2 as YYEEEE. The V end lost 4 bases, the J end lost 5 bases, and 9 bases lay between the germline ends. CDR3 length equals 12 residues. The CDR3 reads CASSKRGYGYTF. Written as DNA, the CDR3 is TGTGCCAGCAGCAAACGGGGATATGGCTACACCTTC.

This clone has a single count. The V gene is TRBV29-1, the J gene TRBJ1-1; no definite D call. The V end lost 4 bases, the J end lost 3 bases, and 9 bases lay between the germline ends. Per the germline V gene, CDR1 is SQVTM and CDR2 is ANQGSEA. This CDR3 region has 12 residues. As DNA, the CDR3 is TGCAGCGTTGCCGGGTGGGACACTGAAGCTTTCTTT. This encodes CSVAGWDTEAFF.

The chain employs TRBV5-1 and TRBJ1-4; 7 nucleotides line up with TRBD1. J lost 6 bases, V lost 2 bases, and 1 base had no gene match. This CDR3 spans 13 amino acids. Germline-derived CDR1 and CDR2 are SGHRS and YFSETQ. In DNA form, the CDR3 reads TGCGCCAGCAGCTTCCAGGGGGATGAAAAACTGTTTTTT. This translates into CASSFQGDEKLFF.

This clone was counted between two and nine times. This chain joins TRBV5-1 and TRBJ2-2, with 7 bases fitting TRBD2. CDR1 and CDR2 from the germline V gene are SGHRS and YFSETQ. With 0 bases clipped from V and 4 bases from J, the junction kept 9 bases outside the gene matches. The length of the CDR3 is 17 residues. The DNA of the CDR3 is TGCGCCAGCAGCTTGGAGGTGGGCGGGAGAATCACCGGGGAGCTGTTTTTT. It yields the protein CASSLEVGGRITGELFF.

Here the CDR3 reads CASSPLASGSGETQYF. As DNA, the CDR3 is TGTGCCAGCAGCCCACTAGCCAGCGGGAGTGGGGAGACCCAGTACTTC. The genes are TRBV14 and TRBJ2-5; 8 bases map to TRBD2. This CDR3 region has 16 residues. Germline CDR1 is SGHDN and CDR2 is FVKESK. J was trimmed by 5 bases and V by 4 bases; bases with no gene match: 12.

The chain links TRBV10-1 to TRBJ2-1, with a possible D match to TRBD1 (5 bases). The CDR3 is 15 residues long. With 6 bases removed from V and 2 bases from J, the gap between germline ends came to 14 bases. The germline V gene encodes CDR1 WNHNN and CDR2 SYGVQD (reference sequence). The CDR3 sequence is CASRGDSNPYNEQFF. The CDR3 bases are TGCGCCAGCAGAGGGGATTCAAACCCCTACAATGAGCAGTTCTTC.

This chain uses TRBV7-9 with TRBJ2-1, with 9 bases identical to TRBD1. V lost 4 bases and J lost 7; bases outside the gene matches: 5. Germline V CDR1 and CDR2: SEHNR, FQNEAQ (reference sequence). The CDR3 is 14 residues long. As DNA, the CDR3 is TGTGCCAGCAGCTCCAGGACAGGGGTGAATGAGCAGTTCTTC. This gives the protein CASSSRTGVNEQFF.

The chain couples TRBV30 to TRBJ1-1; 7 bases match TRBD1. The CDR3 has 13 amino acids. Germline CDR1 GTSNPN, CDR2 SVGIG (reference sequence). Trimming removed 5 bases from V and 1 base from J; junction bases left unmatched: 4. CDR3 nucleotides: TGTGCCTGGGGGGACAGACCGAACACTGAAGCTTTCTTT. It encodes CAWGDRPNTEAFF.

The rearrangement uses TRBV23-1 and TRBJ2-3, with D hard to call. TRBV23-1 is an ORF; its function is uncertain. V gave up 1 base and J gave up 1 base, with 3 bases separating them. There are 13 residues in the CDR3. The CDR3 is CASSQYCTDTQYF. The CDR3 DNA is TGCGCCAGCAGTCAATACTGCACAGATACGCAGTATTTT.

The chain couples TRBV6-1 to TRBJ2-1, with 11 positions matching TRBD2. Germline trimming cut 8 bases from V and 4 bases from J; bases unmatched to any gene: 4. Germline V gives CDR1 MNHNS, CDR2 SASEGT. The CDR3 has 14 amino acids. The CDR3 sequence: CASRLAGFYNEQFF. The CDR3 DNA is TGTGCCAGCCGACTAGCGGGGTTTTACAATGAGCAGTTCTTC.

V and J are TRBV28 and TRBJ2-4, with TRBD1 matching 11 bases. Germline V CDR1 and CDR2: MDHEN, SYDVKM. The CDR3 has 16 amino acids. Trimming took 5 bases from V and 2 from J; bases not matched to a gene: 5. CDR3 sequence reads: CASSKGTGGPKNIQYF. As DNA, the CDR3 is TGTGCCAGCAGTAAGGGGACAGGGGGACCCAAAAACATTCAGTACTTC.

The chain carries TRBV27 and TRBJ2-1, with 9 positions matching TRBD1. The V and J ends lost 5 bases and 7 bases, in that order; junction bases with no gene match: 9. This CDR3 is built from 15 residues. Germline loops: CDR1 MNHEY, CDR2 SMNVEV (reference sequence). The CDR3 here is CASSELRQGVNEQFF. CDR3 nucleotide sequence: TGTGCCAGCAGTGAACTCCGACAGGGGGTGAATGAGCAGTTCTTC.

This chain uses TRBV10-3 with TRBJ2-7; weak D call: TRBD1 (5 bases). This CDR3 is 15 amino acids long. V was cut by 2 bases and J by 3 bases, with 14 bases left in between. CDR1 ENHRY and CDR2 SYGVKD come from the germline V gene. CDR3 loop: CAISEMGNGHYEQYF. In nucleotides, the CDR3 is TGTGCCATCAGTGAGATGGGTAACGGACACTACGAGCAGTACTTC.

V usage is TRBV14 and J usage is TRBJ2-6; perhaps TRBD1 as D (6 bases). The CDR3 sequence is 13 residues long. Germline values: CDR1 SGHDN, CDR2 FVKESK. Trimming took 5 bases from V and 12 from J, leaving 14 bases between them. CDR3 sequence reads: CASSGQPFTVLTF. CDR3 nucleotides: TGTGCCAGCAGCGGACAGCCCTTTACCGTCCTGACTTTC.

CDR3 loop: CASSRRSGQSSGNTIYF. The DNA of the CDR3 is TGCGCCAGCAGCAGGAGAAGCGGACAGAGCTCTGGAAACACCATATATTTT. This sequence joins TRBV5-1 and TRBJ1-3; D possibly corresponds to TRBD1 (6 bases). The CDR3 covers 17 residues. Germline loops: CDR1 SGHRS, CDR2 YFSETQ. V was cut by 4 bases and J by 0 bases, with 17 bases left in between.

The chain carries TRBV10-3 and TRBJ2-3, with TRBD2 matching 7 bases. Germline values: CDR1 ENHRY, CDR2 SYGVKD. The CDR3 covers 15 residues. J gave up 0 bases and V 6 bases, and 6 bases lay outside the gene matches. CDR3 protein: CAISGSGKSTDTQYF. CDR3 sequence (DNA): TGTGCCATCAGCGGCAGCGGGAAAAGCACAGATACGCAGTATTTT.

V and J are TRBV5-4 and TRBJ1-2, with no clear D. This CDR3 contains 13 residues. Germline CDR1 SGHNT, CDR2 YYREEE (reference sequence). Deletions cut 0 bases from V and 5 bases from J, with 8 bases between. In DNA, the CDR3 is TGTGCCAGCAGCTTGGGGCGGGATTATGGCTACACCTTC. Translated, it gives CASSLGRDYGYTF.

This chain joins TRBV7-8 and TRBJ1-1, with TRBD1 matching 8 bases. This CDR3 region has 15 residues. Germline loops: CDR1 SGHVS, CDR2 FQNEAQ. J gave up 3 bases and V 6 bases, and 9 bases lay outside the gene matches. CDR3 sequence reads: CASSRTQQGDTEAFF. Written as DNA, the CDR3 is TGTGCCAGCAGTCGAACACAACAGGGGGACACTGAAGCTTTCTTT.

J is TRBJ2-2 and V is TRBV29-1, with D possibly being TRBD2 (6 bases). The V and J ends lost 4 bases and 6 bases respectively, with 15 bases between them. In germline, CDR1 is SQVTM, CDR2 ANQGSEA. CDR3 size: 14 residues. The CDR3 here is CSVGTGVYAGELFF. The CDR3 nucleotides are TGCAGCGTTGGGACGGGGGTCTATGCCGGGGAGCTGTTTTTT.

The V call is TRBV19, the J call TRBJ2-3, with D maybe TRBD2 (5 bases). Germline V lookup: CDR1 LNHDA, CDR2 SQIVND (reference sequence). This CDR3 is built from 15 residues. Trimming cost V 2 bases and J 5 bases, with 14 bases left between them. The chain's CDR3 is CASSIPGSYLDTQYF. Here the CDR3 DNA reads TGTGCCAGTAGTATACCGGGATCATACTTAGATACGCAGTATTTT. The entire variable domain, with the rest obtained from reference TRBV19 and TRBJ2-3, is as follows: DGGITQSPKYLFRKEGQNVTLSCEQNLNHDAMYWYRQDPGQGLRLIYYSQIVNDFQKGDIAEGYSVSREKKESFPLTVTSAQKNPTAFYLCASSIPGSYLDTQYFGPGTRLTVL.

The chain uses TRBV10-3 and TRBJ2-3; no definite D call. Germline loops: CDR1 ENHRY, CDR2 SYGVKD. This CDR3 comprises 12 residues. Trimming pared 2 bases from V and 4 bases from J, leaving 4 bases between. The DNA of the CDR3 is TGTGCCATCAGTGAGCGGTCAGATACGCAGTATTTT. Translation: CAISERSDTQYF.

A word on this clone: The limits of the CDR3 on the DNA are not certain, so only TCRdb's listed CDR3 is given. The chain is built from TRBV21-1 and TRBJ2-2; TRBD1, as called in the table, went unchecked against the DNA. TRBV21-1 is a pseudogene locus. The CDR3 length equals 22 residues, ends included. The CDR3 region is CASSKKRRDFWGQGAENGELFF.